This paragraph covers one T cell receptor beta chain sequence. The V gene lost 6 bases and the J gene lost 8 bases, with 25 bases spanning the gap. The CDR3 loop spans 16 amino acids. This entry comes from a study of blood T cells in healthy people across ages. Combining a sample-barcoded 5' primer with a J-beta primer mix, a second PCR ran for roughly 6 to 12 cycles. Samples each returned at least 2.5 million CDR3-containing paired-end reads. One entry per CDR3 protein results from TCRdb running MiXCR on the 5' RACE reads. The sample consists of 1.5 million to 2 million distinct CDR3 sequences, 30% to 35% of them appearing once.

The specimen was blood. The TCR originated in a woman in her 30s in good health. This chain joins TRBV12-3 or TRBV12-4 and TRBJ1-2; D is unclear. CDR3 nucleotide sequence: TGTGCCAGCAGCCCAAATCTCAATCGGGGATCCTGGGGCTACACCTTC. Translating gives CASSPNLNRGSWGYTF.